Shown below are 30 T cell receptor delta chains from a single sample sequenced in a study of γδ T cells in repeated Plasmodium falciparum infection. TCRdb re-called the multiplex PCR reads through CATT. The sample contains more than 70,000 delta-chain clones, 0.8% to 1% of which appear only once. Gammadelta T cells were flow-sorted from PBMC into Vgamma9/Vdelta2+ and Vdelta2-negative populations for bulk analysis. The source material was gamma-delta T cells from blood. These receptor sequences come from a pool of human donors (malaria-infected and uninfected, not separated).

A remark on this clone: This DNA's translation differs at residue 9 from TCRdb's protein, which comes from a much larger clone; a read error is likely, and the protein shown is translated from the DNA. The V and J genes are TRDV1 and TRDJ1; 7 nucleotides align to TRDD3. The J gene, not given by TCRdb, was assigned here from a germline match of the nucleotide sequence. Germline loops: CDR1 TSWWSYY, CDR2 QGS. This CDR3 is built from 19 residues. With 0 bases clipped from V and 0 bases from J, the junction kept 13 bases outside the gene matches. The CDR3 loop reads CALGELPELGSGYTDKLIF. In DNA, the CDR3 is TGTGCTCTTGGGGAACTACCCGAACTGGGGTCCGGGTACACCGATAAACTCATCTTT.

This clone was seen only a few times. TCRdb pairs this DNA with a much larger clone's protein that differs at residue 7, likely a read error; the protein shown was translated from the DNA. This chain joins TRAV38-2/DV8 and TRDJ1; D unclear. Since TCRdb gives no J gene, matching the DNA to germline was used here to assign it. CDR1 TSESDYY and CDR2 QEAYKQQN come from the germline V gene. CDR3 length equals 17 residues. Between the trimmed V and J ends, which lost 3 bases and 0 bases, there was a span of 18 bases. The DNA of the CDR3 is TGTGCTTATAGGACTACTCCCGTTTATCTGTACACCGATAAACTCATCTTT. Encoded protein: CAYRTTPVYLYTDKLIF.

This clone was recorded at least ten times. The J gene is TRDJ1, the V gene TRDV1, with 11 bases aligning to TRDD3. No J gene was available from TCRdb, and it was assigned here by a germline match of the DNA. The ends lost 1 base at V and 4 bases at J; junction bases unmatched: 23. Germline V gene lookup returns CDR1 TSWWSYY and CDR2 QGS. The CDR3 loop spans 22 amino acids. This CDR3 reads CALGEPNPTMWGIRRGIDKLIF. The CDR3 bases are TGTGCTCTTGGGGAACCGAACCCAACCATGTGGGGGATACGCCGGGGCATCGATAAACTCATCTTT.

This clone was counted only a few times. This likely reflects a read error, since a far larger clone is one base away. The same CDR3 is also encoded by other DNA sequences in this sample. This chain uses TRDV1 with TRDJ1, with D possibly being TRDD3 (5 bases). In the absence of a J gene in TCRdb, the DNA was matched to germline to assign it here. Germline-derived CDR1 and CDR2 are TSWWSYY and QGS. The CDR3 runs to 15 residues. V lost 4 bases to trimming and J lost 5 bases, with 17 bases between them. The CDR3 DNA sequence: TGTGCTCTTGGGGGACGCGGGGGGTTGACTGATAAACTCATCTTT. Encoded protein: CALGGRGGLTDKLIF.

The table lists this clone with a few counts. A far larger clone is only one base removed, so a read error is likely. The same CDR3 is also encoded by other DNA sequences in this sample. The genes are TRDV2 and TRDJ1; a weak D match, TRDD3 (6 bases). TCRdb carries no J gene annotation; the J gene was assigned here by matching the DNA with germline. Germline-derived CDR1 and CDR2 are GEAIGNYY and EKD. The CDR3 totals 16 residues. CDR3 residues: CACDTVGVGDTDKLIF. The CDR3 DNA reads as TGTGCCTGCGACACCGTAGGGGTGGGGGACACCGATAAACTCATCTTT.

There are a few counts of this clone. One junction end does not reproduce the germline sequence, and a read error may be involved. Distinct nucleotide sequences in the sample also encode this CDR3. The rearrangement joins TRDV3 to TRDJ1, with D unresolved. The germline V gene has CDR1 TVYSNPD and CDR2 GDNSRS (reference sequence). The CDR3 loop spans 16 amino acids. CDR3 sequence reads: CAFRLAGWQLTDKLIF. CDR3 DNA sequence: TGCGCCTTTCGGCTAGCAGGCTGGCAACTTACCGATAAACTCATCTTT.

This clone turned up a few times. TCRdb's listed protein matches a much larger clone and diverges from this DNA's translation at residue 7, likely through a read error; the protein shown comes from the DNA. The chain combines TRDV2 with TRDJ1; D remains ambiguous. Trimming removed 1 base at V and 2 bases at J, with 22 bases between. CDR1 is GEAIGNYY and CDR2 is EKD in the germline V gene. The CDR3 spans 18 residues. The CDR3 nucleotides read TGTGCCTGTGACACTCTCATTCCCTCGGTTGCACTGACCGATAAACTCATCTTT. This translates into CACDTLIPSVALTDKLIF.

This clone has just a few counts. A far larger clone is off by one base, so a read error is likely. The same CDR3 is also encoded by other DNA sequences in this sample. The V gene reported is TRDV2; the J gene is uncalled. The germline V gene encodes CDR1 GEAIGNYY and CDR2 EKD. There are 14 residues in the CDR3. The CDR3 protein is CACDTVMSGSELIF. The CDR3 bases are TGTGCCTGTGACACAGTAATGTCGGGATCTGAGCTCATCTTT.

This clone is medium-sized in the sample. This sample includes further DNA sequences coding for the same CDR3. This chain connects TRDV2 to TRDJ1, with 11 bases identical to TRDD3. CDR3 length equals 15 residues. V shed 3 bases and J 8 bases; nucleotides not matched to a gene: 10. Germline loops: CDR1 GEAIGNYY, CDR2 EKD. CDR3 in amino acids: CACDPILGDTSKLIF. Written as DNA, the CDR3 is TGTGCCTGTGACCCCATCCTGGGGGATACCTCGAAACTCATCTTT.

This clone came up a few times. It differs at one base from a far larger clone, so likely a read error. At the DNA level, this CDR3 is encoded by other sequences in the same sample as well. CDR3 amino acids: CALGELDPFLRHTDKLIF. CDR3 DNA sequence: TGTGCTCTTGGGGAGCTTGACCCCTTCCTACGGCACACCGATAAACTCATCTTT. The chain has TRDV1 and TRDJ1; 9 bases line up with TRDD2. CDR3 length: 18 amino acids. CDR1 is TSWWSYY and CDR2 is QGS in the germline V gene. J was trimmed by 0 bases and V by 3 bases; bases with no gene match: 11.

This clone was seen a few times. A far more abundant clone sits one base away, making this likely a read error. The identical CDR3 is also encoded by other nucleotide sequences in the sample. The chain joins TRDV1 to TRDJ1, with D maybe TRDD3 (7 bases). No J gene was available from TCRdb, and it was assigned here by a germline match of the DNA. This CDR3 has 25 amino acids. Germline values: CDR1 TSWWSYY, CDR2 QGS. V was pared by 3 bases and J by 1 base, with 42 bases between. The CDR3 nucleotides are TGTGCTCTTGGGGACAGAGGGGTTTGGTCCTTCCCACTGGGGCAAGGGGTTCCACGCACCGATAAACTCATCTTT. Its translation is CALGDRGVWSFPLGQGVPRTDKLIF.

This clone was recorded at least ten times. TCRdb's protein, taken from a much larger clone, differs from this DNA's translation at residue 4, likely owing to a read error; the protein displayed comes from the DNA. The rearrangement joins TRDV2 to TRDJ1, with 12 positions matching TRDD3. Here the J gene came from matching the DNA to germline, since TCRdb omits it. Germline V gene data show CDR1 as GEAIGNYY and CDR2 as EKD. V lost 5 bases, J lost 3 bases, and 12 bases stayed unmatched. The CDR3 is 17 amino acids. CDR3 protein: CACGSILLGDTPDKLIF. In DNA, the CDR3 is TGTGCCTGTGGCTCGATTCTACTGGGGGATACCCCCGATAAACTCATCTTT.

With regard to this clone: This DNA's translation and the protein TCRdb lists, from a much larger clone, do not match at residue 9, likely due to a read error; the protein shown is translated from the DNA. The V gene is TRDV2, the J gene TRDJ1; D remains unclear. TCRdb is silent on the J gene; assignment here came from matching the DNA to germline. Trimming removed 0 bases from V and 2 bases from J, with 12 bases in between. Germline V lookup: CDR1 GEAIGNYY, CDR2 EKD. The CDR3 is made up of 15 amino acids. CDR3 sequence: CACDTVATSTDKLIF. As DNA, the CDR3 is TGTGCCTGTGACACCGTTGCTACCTCTACCGATAAACTCATCTTT.

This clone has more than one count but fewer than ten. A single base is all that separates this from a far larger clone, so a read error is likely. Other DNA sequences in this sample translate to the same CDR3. Written as DNA, the CDR3 is TGCGCCTGTGACAGCCGGAGGGTTCTGGGGGACCCCCACACCGATAAACTCATCTTT. Its translation is CACDSRRVLGDPHTDKLIF. The chain recombines TRDV2 with TRDJ1; 8 nucleotides align to TRDD3. The J gene, not given by TCRdb, was assigned here from a germline match of the nucleotide sequence. CDR1 is GEAIGNYY and CDR2 is EKD in the germline V gene. The length of the CDR3 is 19 residues.

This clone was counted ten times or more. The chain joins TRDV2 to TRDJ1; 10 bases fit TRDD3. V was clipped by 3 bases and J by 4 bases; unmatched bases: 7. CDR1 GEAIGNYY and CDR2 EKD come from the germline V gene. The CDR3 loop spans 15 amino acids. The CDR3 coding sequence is TGTGCCTGTGACCTACTGGGGGATTATGGCGATAAACTCATCTTT. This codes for CACDLLGDYGDKLIF.

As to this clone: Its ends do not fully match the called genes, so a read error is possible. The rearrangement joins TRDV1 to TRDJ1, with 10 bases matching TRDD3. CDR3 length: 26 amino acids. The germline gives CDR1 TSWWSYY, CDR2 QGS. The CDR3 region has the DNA TGTGCTCTTGGGGATCGACGGAGGCCTAACTGGGGGATGATGATTGACCTGGGCCTATACACCGATAAACCCATCTTT. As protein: CALGDRRRPNWGMMIDLGLYTDKPIF.

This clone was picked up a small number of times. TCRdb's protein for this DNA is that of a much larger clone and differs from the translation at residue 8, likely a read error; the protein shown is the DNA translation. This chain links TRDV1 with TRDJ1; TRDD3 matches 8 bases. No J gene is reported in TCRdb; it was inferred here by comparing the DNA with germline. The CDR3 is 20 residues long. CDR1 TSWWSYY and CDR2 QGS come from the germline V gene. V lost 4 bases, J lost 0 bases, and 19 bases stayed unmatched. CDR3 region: CALGGILPPGYASYTDKLIF. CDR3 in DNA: TGTGCTCTTGGGGGGATTCTCCCCCCGGGATACGCCTCCTACACCGATAAACTCATCTTT.

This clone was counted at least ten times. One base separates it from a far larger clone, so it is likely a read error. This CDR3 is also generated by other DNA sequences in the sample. The CDR3 region is CACDTIARGDLPDKLIF. CDR3 DNA sequence: TGTGCCTGTGACACCATTGCCCGGGGGGACCTTCCCGATAAACTCATCTTT. The gene calls are TRDV2 and TRDJ1; perhaps TRDD3 as D (6 bases). TCRdb records no J gene; here it was assigned by comparing the DNA to germline. This CDR3 contains 17 residues. Germline CDR1 reads GEAIGNYY; CDR2 reads EKD. Trimming cost V 0 bases and J 3 bases, with 19 bases left between them.

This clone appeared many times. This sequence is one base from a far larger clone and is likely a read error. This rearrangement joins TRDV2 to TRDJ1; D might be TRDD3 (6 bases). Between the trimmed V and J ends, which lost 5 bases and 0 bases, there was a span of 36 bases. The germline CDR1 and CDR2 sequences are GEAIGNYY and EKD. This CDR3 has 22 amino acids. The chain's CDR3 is CACVPILAGDPSRVFDTDKLIF. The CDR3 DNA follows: TGTGCCTGTGTCCCCATTTTGGCTGGGGACCCTAGTAGGGTCTTCGACACCGATAAACTCATCTTT.

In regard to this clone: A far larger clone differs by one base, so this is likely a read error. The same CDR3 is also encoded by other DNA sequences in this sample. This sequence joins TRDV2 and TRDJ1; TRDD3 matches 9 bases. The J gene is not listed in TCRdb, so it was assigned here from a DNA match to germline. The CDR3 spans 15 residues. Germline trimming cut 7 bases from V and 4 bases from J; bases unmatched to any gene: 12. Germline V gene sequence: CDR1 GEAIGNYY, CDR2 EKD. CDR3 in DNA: TGTGCCTGCGACGACCTGGTGGGGGATAACGATAAACTCATCTTT. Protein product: CACDDLVGDNDKLIF.

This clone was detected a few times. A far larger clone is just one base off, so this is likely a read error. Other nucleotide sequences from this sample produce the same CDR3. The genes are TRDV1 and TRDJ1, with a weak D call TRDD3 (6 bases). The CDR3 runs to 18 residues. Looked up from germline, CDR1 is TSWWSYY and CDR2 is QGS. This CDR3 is CALGESRVRLGIPDKLIF. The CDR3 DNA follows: TGTGCTCTTGGGGAAAGTCGGGTACGTTTGGGGATTCCCGACAAACTCATCTTT.

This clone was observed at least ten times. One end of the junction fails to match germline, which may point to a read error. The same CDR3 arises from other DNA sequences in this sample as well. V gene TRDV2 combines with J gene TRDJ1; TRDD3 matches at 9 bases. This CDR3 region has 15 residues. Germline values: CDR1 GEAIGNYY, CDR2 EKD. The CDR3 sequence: CACDSLLGDTDKLIF. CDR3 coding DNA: TGTGCCTGTGACTCCCTACTGGGGGACACCGATAAACTCATTTTT.

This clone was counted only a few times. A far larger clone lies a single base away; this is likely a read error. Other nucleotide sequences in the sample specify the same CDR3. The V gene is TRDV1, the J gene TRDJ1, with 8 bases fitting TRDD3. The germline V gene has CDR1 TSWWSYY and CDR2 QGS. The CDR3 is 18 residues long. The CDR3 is CALGEHSYWGLCTDKLIF. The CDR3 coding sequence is TGTGCTCTTGGGGAACATTCGTACTGGGGGCTGTGCACCGATAAGCTCATCTTT.

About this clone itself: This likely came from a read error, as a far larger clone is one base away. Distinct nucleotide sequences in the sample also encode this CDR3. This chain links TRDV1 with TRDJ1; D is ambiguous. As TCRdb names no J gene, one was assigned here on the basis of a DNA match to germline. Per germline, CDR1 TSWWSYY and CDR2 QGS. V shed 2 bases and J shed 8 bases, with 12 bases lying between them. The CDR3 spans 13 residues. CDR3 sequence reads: CALGEFRSDKLIF. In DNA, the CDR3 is TGTGCTCTTGGGGAATTTCGCAGCGACAAACTCATCTTT.

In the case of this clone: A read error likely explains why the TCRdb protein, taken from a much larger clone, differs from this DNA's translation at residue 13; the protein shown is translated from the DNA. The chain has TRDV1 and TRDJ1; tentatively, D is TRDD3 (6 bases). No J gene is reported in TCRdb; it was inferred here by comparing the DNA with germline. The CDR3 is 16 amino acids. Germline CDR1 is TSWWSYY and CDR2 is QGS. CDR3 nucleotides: TGTGCTCTTGTGGGGGCGGACGAGTGGGGACCCGATAGACTCATCTTT. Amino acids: CALVGADEWGPDRLIF.

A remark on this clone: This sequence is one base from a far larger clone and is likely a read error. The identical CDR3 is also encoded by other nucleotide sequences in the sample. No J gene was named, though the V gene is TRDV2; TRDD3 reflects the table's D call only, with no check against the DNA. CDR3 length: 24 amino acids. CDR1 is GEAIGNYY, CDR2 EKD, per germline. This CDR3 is CACDTGSTTGGYRDWSWDTRQMFF. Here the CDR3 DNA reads TGTGCCTGTGACACCGGGTCTACTACTGGGGGATACCGTGATTGGTCCTGGGACACCCGACAGATGTTCTTC.

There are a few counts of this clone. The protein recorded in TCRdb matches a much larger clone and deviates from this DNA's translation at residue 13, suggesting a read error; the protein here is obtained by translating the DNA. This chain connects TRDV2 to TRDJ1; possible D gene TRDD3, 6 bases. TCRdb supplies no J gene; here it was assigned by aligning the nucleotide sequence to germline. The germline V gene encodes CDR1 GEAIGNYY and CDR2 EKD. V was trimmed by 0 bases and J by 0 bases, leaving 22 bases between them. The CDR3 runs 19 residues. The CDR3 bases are TGTGCCTGTGACACCGTTAGAGGGATGGAGGGGGGACACACCGATAAACTCATCTTT. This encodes CACDTVRGMEGGHTDKLIF.

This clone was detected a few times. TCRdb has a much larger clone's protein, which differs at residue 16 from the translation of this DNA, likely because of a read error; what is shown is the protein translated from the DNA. The CDR3 DNA reads TGTGCCTGTGACACCCTTCTGGGGGATACCGACACCGATAAACTCACCTTT. This codes for CACDTLLGDTDTDKLTF. The J segment was not called; the V segment is TRDV2; TRDD3, as called in the table, went unchecked against the DNA. CDR1 GEAIGNYY and CDR2 EKD come from the germline V gene. The CDR3 has 17 amino acids.

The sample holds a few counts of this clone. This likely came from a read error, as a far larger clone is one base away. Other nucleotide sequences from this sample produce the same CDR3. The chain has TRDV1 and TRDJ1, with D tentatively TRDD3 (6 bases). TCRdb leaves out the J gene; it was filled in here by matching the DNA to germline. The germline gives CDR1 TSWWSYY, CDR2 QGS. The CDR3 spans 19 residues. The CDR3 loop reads CALGPYSRGNSRPTDKLIF. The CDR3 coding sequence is TGTGCCCTTGGCCCTTACTCCCGGGGGAACTCGCGTCCCACCGATAAACTCATCTTT.

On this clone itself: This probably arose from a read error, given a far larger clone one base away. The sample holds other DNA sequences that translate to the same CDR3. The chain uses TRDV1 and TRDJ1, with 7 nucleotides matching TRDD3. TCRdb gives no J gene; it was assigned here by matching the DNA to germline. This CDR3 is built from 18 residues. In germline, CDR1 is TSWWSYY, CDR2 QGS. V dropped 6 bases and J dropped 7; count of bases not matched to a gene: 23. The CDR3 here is CALGSRLVDGGMYAKLIF. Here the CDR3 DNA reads TGTGCTCTTGGCTCTCGGCTCGTCGACGGGGGGATGTATGCTAAACTCATCTTT.